Listed below are T cell receptor beta chains from one sample, sequenced in a study of graft-versus-host responses after intestinal transplantation. Produced via immunoSEQ multiplex PCR; TCRdb's table is partial and in-frame only. The data show about 130,000 clones, 90% to 95% seen once. The antigens these receptors bind are not known. The input for sequencing was unstimulated CD4+ T cells sorted from spleen or lymph node cells, taken before intestinal transplant. The receptor set was obtained from a human donor who received an intestinal transplant. CDR3s include the opening cysteine and the closing phenylalanine or tryptophan. The D gene is left open where the match is weak. A row's size may be missing; if present it is once, few, many or a size class.

D gene,clone size,V gene,J gene,CDR3 protein,CDR3 DNA
-,-,TRBV11-2,TRBJ2-5,CASSPRTEQETQYF,TGTGCCAGCAGCCCACGGACAGAACAAGAGACCCAGTACTTC
-,-,TRBV10-1,TRBJ2-3,CASAGTDTQYF,TGCGCCAGTGCGGGCACAGATACGCAGTATTTT
TRBD1,-,TRBV6-6,TRBJ1-4,CASSTGGNEKLFF,TGTGCCAGCAGTACAGGGGGAAATGAAAAACTGTTTTTT
-,-,TRBV6-5,TRBJ1-2,CASGGVSGYTF,TGTGCCAGCGGGGGGGTTAGTGGCTACACCTTC
-,-,TRBV5-1,TRBJ2-7,CASSPWQGRGSYEQYF,TGCGCCAGCAGCCCCTGGCAGGGGAGGGGAAGCTACGAGCAGTACTTC
-,-,TRBV7-9,TRBJ2-1,CASSPGTRYNEQFF,TGTGCCAGCAGCCCCGGGACCCGTTACAATGAGCAGTTCTTC
-,-,TRBV7-3,TRBJ2-5,CASSYTSLGTQYF,TGTGCCAGCAGCTACACCTCCCTAGGGACCCAGTACTTC
-,-,TRBV11-3,TRBJ2-5,CASSPGFSRETQYF,TGTGCCAGCAGCCCAGGGTTTAGCAGGGAGACCCAGTACTTC
TRBD1,-,TRBV6-6,TRBJ1-5,CASTKGQEDSNQPQHF,TGTGCCAGCACCAAGGGACAGGAGGATAGCAATCAGCCCCAGCATTTT
-,once,TRBV19,TRBJ2-5,CASSMSPTGRETQYF,TGTGCCAGTAGTATGTCCCCGACTGGAAGAGAGACCCAGTACTTC
-,-,TRBV7-8,TRBJ1-1,CASSLQTNTEAFF,TGTGCCAGCAGCTTGCAGACGAACACTGAAGCTTTCTTT
-,-,TRBV2,TRBJ2-3,CASTYYTDTQYF,TGTGCCAGCACCTACTACACAGATACGCAGTATTTT
-,-,TRBV5-4,TRBJ1-2,CASSSFSGNRGYTF,TGTGCCAGCAGCTCATTCTCGGGGAATCGTGGCTACACCTTC
-,-,TRBV5-1,TRBJ1-2,CASSSSEGYTF,TGCGCCAGCAGCTCATCAGAGGGCTACACCTTC
TRBD1,-,TRBV5-8,TRBJ1-5,CASSLGQGGQPQHF,TGTGCCAGCAGCTTGGGACAGGGCGGCCAGCCCCAGCATTTT
-,-,TRBV29-1,TRBJ2-5,CSARGSETQYF,TGCAGCGCCCGGGGCTCGGAGACCCAGTACTTC
-,-,TRBV6-6,TRBJ1-5,CASSQHFNQPQHF,TGTGCCAGCAGCCAACATTTCAATCAGCCCCAGCATTTT
-,once,TRBV5-6,TRBJ2-7,CASSRWPSYEQYF,TGTGCCAGCAGCCGCTGGCCCTCCTACGAGCAGTACTTC
-,-,TRBV29-1,TRBJ2-5,CSVEETPVRQETQYF,TGCAGCGTTGAAGAAACTCCGGTTAGACAAGAGACCCAGTACTTC
-,-,TRBV5-1,TRBJ2-6,CASSLSIRTSGANVLTF,TGCGCCAGCAGCTTGTCTATCCGGACCTCTGGGGCCAACGTCCTGACTTTC
-,once,TRBV14,TRBJ2-3,CASSQTNFLDTQYF,TGTGCCAGCAGCCAAACTAATTTTTTAGATACGCAGTATTTT
-,-,TRBV29-1,TRBJ2-3,CSVRQRGGTDTQYF,TGCAGCGTTCGACAGAGGGGTGGAACCGATACGCAGTATTTT
TRBD2,-,TRBV6-4,TRBJ2-3,CASSVTSGGADTQYF,TGTGCCAGCAGTGTTACTAGCGGGGGGGCAGATACGCAGTATTTT
TRBD2,-,TRBV5-1,TRBJ2-5,CASSFGVTSGGPAQETQYF,TGCGCCAGCAGCTTTGGCGTAACTAGCGGGGGGCCCGCCCAAGAGACCCAGTACTTC
-,-,TRBV5-1,TRBJ1-2,CASSFEGGYTF,TGCGCCAGCAGCTTCGAAGGTGGCTACACCTTC
TRBD1,-,TRBV30,TRBJ1-5,CAWSSTRDSVSNQPQHF,TGTGCCTGGAGCTCGACCCGGGACAGTGTTAGCAATCAGCCCCAGCATTTT
-,-,TRBV5-6,TRBJ1-2,CASSLEAAYGYTF,TGTGCCAGCAGCTTGGAGGCTGCCTATGGCTACACCTTC
-,-,TRBV7-6,TRBJ1-3,CASSINRGNTIYF,TGTGCCAGCAGCATAAACAGGGGAAACACCATATATTTT
-,once,TRBV18,TRBJ2-3,CASSTGSTDTQYF,TGTGCCAGCTCGACAGGTTCGACAGATACGCAGTATTTT
TRBD2,-,TRBV5-1,TRBJ2-3,CASSLELAGASQYF,TGCGCCAGCAGCTTGGAACTAGCGGGCGCTTCGCAGTATTTT
-,-,TRBV18,TRBJ1-4,CASSPLGAGGEKLFF,TGTGCCAGCTCACCACTCGGGGCGGGTGGTGAAAAACTGTTTTTT
-,once,TRBV19,TRBJ1-2,CASSIDRSWAVRYERYGYTF,TGTGCCAGTAGTATAGATCGCTCTTGGGCAGTCCGATATGAAAGATATGGCTACACCTTC
TRBD2,-,TRBV10-3,TRBJ2-1,CAISESTSGGLNEQFF,TGTGCCATCAGTGAGTCCACTAGCGGGGGACTCAATGAGCAGTTCTTC
-,-,TRBV9,TRBJ1-4,CASSPRGGPEKLFF,TGTGCCAGCAGCCCGCGAGGAGGACCAGAAAAACTGTTTTTT
-,-,TRBV7-3,TRBJ1-6,CASSSGRNSPLHF,TGTGCCAGCAGCTCGGGACGGAATTCACCCCTCCACTTT
-,-,TRBV15,TRBJ1-1,CATSRAGGEAFF,TGTGCCACCAGCCGGGCCGGAGGGGAAGCTTTCTTT
-,-,TRBV30,TRBJ1-2,CAWIVGAGYTF,TGTGCCTGGATTGTAGGGGCGGGCTACACCTTC
-,-,TRBV7-6,TRBJ2-5,CASNPGQLKQETQYF,TGTGCCAGCAACCCCGGACAGCTTAAACAAGAGACCCAGTACTTC
-,once,TRBV5-6,TRBJ1-2,CASSLTGPSAPPKGGGYTF,TGTGCCAGCAGCTTGACGGGGCCGAGCGCCCCACCGAAGGGGGGTGGCTACACCTTC
-,-,TRBV5-1,TRBJ2-3,CASSPEYADTQYF,TGCGCCAGCAGCCCCGAATACGCGGATACGCAGTATTTT